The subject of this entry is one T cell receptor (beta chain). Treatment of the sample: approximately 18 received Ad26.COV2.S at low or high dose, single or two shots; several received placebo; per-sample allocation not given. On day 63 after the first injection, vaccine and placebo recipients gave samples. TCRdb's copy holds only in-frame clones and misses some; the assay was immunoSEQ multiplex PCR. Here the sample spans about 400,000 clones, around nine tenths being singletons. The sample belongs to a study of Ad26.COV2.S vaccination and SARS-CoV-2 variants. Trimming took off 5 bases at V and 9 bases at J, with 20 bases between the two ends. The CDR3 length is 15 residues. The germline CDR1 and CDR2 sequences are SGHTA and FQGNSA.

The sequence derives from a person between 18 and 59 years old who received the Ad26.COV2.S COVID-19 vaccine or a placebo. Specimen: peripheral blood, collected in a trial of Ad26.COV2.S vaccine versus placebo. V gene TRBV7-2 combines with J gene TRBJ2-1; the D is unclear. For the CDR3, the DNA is TGTGCCAGCAGCCCCGATTCGAACCTCCTTAGTGAGCAGTTCTTC. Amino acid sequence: CASSPDSNLLSEQFF.